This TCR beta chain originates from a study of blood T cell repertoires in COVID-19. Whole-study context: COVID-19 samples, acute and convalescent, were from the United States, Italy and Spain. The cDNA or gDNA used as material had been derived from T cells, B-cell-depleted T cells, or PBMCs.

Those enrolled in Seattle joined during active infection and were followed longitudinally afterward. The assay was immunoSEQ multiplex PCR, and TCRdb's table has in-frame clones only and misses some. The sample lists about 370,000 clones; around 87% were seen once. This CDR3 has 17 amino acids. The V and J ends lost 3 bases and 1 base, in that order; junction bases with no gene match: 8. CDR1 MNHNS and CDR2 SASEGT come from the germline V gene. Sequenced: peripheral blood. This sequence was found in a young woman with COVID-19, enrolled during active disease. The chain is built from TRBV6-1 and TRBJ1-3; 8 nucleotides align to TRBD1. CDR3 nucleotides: TGTGCCAGCAGTGAGAGGAGACAGGGGTCTTCTGGAAACACCATATATTTT. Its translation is CASSERRQGSSGNTIYF.